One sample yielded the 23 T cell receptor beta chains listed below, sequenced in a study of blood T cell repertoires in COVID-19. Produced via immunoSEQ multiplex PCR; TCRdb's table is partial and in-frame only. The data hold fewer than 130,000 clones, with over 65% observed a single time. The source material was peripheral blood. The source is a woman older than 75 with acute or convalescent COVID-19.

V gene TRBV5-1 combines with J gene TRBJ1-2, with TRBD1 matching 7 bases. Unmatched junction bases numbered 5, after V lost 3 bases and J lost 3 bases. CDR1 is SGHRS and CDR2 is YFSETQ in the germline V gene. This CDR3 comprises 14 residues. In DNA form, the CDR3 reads TGCGCCAGCAGCTACGACAGGGTGGACTATGGCTACACCTTC. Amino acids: CASSYDRVDYGYTF. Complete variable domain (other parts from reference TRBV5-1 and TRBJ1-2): KAGVTQTPRYLIKTRGQQVTLSCSPISGHRSVSWYQQTPGQGLQFLFEYFSETQRNKGNFPGRFSGRQFSNSRSEMNVSTLELGDSALYLCASSYDRVDYGYTFGSGTRLTVV.

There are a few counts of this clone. CDR3: CASSPSWARRMNTEAFF. CDR3 sequence (DNA): TGTGCCAGCAGTCCATCCTGGGCTCGACGGATGAACACTGAAGCTTTCTTT. The rearrangement links TRBV28 to TRBJ1-1; D is undetermined. Germline values: CDR1 MDHEN, CDR2 SYDVKM. The CDR3 covers 17 residues. Trimming left V 5 bases short and J 0 bases short, with 19 bases between.

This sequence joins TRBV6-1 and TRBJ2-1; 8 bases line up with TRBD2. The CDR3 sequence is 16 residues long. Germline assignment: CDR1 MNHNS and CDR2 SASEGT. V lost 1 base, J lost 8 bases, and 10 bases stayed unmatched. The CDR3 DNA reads TGTGCCAGCAGTGAAGAACTAGCGGAAAGAGGCTATGAGCAGTTCTTC. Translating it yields CASSEELAERGYEQFF.

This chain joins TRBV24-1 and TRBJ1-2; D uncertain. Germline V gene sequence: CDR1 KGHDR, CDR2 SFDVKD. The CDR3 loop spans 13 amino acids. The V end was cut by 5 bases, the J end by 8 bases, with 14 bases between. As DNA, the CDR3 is TGTGCCACCAGTGTTTCTGGTCCTAAGGGCTACACCTTC. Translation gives CATSVSGPKGYTF.

The CDR3: CASSRSVETQYF. The DNA of the CDR3 is TGTGCCAGCAGCCGATCGGTAGAGACCCAGTACTTC. V gene TRBV7-8 combines with J gene TRBJ2-5; D is undetermined. There are 12 residues in the CDR3. Germline V gene sequence: CDR1 SGHVS, CDR2 FQNEAQ. Trimming pared 5 bases from V and 4 bases from J, leaving 8 bases between.

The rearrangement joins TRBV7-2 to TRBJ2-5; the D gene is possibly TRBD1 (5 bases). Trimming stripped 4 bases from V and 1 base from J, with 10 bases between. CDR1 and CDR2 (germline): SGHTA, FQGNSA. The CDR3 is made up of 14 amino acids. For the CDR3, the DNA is TGTGCCAGCAGCTGGCGACAGCCCCAAGAGACCCAGTACTTC. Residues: CASSWRQPQETQYF.

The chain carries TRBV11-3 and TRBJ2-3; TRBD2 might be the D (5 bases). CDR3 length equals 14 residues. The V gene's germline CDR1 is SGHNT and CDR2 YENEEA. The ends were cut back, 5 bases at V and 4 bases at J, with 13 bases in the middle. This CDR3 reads CASSPGWRSDTQYF. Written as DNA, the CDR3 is TGTGCCAGCAGCCCTGGGTGGAGGTCAGATACGCAGTATTTT.

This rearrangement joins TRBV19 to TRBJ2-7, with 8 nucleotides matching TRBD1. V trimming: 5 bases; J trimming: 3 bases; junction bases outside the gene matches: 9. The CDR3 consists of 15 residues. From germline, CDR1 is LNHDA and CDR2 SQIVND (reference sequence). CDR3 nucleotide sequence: TGTGCCAGTAGTCCAACGGACAGGGAATTCTACGAGCAGTACTTC. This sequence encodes CASSPTDREFYEQYF. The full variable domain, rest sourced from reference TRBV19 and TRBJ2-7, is DGGITQSPKYLFRKEGQNVTLSCEQNLNHDAMYWYRQDPGQGLRLIYYSQIVNDFQKGDIAEGYSVSREKKESFPLTVTSAQKNPTAFYLCASSPTDREFYEQYFGPGTRLTVT.

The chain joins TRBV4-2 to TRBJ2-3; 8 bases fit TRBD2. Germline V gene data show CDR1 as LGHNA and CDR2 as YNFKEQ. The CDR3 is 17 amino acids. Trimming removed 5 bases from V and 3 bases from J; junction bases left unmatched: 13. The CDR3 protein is CASSSTTPGRGTDTQYF. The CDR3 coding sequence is TGTGCCAGCAGCTCCACGACCCCCGGGAGGGGGACAGATACGCAGTATTTT.

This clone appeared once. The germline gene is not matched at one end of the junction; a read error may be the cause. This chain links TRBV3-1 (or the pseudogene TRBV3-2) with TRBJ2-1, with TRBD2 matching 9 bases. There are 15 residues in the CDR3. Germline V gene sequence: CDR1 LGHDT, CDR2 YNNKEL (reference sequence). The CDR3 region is CASSRRTSDTNKQFF. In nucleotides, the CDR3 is TGTGCCAGCAGCCGACGGACTAGCGATACCAATAAGCAGTTCTTC.

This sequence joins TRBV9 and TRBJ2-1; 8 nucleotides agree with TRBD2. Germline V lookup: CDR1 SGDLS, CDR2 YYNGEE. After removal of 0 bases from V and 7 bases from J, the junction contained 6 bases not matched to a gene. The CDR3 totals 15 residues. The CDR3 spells CASSVEASGLNEQFF. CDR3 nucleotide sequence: TGTGCCAGCAGCGTAGAGGCTAGCGGGTTGAATGAGCAGTTCTTC.

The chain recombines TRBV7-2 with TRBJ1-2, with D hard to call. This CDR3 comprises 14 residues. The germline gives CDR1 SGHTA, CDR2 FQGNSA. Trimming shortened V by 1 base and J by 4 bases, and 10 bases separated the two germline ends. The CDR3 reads CASSLVALAYGYTF. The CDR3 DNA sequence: TGTGCCAGCAGCTTAGTAGCCCTTGCCTATGGCTACACCTTC. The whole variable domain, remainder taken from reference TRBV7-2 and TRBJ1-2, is GAGVSQSPSNKVTEKGKDVELRCDPISGHTALYWYRQSLGQGLEFLIYFQGNSAPDKSGLPSDRFSAERTGGSVSTLTIQRTQQEDSAVYLCASSLVALAYGYTFGSGTRLTVV.

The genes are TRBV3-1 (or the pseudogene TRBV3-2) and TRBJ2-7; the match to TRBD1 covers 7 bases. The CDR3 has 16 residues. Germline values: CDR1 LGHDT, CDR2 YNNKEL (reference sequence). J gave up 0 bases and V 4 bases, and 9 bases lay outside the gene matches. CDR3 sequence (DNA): TGTGCCAGCAGCCCCTTAACACAGGGGACCTCCTACGAGCAGTACTTC. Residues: CASSPLTQGTSYEQYF.

The CDR3 here is CASSAPGQVNYGYTF. The CDR3 coding sequence is TGCGCCAGCAGTGCACCGGGACAGGTTAACTATGGCTACACCTTC. The chain couples TRBV23-1 to TRBJ1-2; 8 bases match TRBD1. TRBV23-1 is an open reading frame, and its role is uncertain. CDR3 length: 15 residues. Trimming at V came to 5 bases and at J to 1 base, leaving 6 bases not matched to a gene.

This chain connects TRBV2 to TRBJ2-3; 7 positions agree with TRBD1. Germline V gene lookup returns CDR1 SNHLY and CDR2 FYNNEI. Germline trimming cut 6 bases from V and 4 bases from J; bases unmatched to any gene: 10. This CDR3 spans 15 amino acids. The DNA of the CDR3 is TGTGCCAGCAGGCTCGACAGGGTTGTAGCAGATACGCAGTATTTT. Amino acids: CASRLDRVVADTQYF.

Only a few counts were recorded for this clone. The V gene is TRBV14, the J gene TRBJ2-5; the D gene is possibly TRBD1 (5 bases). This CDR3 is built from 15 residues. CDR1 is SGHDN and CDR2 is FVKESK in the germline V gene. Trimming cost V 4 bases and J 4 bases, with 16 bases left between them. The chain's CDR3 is CASSLVIGVGETQYF. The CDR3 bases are TGTGCCAGCAGCCTAGTTATAGGGGTTGGAGAGACCCAGTACTTC.

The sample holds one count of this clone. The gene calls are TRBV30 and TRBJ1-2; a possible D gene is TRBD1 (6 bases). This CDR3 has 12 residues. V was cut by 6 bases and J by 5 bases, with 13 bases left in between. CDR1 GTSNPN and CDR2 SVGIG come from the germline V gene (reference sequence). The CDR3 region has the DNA TGTGCCTGCGAGGGGGGGACATATGGCTACACCTTC. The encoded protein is CACEGGTYGYTF. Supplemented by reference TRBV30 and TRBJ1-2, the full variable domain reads SQTIHQWPATLVQPVGSPLSLECTVEGTSNPNLYWYRQAAGRGLQLLFYSVGIGQISSEVPQNLSASRPQDRQFILSSKKLLLSDSGFYLCACEGGTYGYTFGSGTRLTVV.

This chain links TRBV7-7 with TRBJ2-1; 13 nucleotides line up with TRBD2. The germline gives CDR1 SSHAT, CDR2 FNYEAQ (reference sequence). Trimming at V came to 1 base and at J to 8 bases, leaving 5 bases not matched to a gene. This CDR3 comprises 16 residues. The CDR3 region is CASSLGTSGSGDEQFF. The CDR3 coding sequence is TGTGCCAGCAGCTTAGGGACTAGCGGGAGTGGGGATGAGCAGTTCTTC.

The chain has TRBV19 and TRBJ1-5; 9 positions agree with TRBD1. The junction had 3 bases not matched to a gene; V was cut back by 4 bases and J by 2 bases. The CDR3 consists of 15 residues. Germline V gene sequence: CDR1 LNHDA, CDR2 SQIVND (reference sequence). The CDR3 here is CASSRDRVGNQPQHF. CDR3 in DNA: TGTGCCAGTAGTAGGGACAGGGTGGGCAATCAGCCCCAGCATTTT.

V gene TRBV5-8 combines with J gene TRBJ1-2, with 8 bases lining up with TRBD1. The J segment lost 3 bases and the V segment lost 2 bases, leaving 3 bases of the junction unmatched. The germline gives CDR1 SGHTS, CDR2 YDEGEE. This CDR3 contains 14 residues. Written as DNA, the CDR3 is TGTGCCAGCAGCTTCAGGGGGCAGGACTATGGCTACACCTTC. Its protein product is CASSFRGQDYGYTF.

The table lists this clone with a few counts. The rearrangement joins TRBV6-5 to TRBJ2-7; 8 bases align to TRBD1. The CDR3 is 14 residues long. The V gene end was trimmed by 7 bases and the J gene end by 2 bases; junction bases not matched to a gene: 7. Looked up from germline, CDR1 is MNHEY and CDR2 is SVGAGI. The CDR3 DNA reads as TGTGCCAGCAATTCCGGACAGGGCCCCTACGAGCAGTACTTC. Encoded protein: CASNSGQGPYEQYF.

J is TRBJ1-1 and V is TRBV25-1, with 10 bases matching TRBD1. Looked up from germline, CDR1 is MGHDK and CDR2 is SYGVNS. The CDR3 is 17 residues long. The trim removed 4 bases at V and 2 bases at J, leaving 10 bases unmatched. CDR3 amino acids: CASSGSPGQGSNTEAFF. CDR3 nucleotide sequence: TGTGCCAGCAGTGGGTCCCCGGGACAGGGGAGCAACACTGAAGCTTTCTTT.

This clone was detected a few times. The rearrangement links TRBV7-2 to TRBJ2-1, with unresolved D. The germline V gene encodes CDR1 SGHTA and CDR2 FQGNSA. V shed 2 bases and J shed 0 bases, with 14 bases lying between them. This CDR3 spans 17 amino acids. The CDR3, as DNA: TGTGCCAGCAGCTTACTTCAACTTCGTAGCTCCTACAATGAGCAGTTCTTC. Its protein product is CASSLLQLRSSYNEQFF.